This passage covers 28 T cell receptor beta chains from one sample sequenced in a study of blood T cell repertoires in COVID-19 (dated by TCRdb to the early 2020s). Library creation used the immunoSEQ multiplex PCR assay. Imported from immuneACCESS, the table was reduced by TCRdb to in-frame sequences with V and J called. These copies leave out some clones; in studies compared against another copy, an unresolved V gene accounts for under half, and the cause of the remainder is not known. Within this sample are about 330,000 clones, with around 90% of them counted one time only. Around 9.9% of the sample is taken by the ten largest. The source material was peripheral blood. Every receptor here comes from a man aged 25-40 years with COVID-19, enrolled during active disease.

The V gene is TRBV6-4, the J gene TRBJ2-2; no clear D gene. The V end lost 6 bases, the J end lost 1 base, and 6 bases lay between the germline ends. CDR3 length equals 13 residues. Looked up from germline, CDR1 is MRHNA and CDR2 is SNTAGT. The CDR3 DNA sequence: TGTGCCAGCAGCCGACAGAACACCGGGGAGCTGTTTTTT. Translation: CASSRQNTGELFF.

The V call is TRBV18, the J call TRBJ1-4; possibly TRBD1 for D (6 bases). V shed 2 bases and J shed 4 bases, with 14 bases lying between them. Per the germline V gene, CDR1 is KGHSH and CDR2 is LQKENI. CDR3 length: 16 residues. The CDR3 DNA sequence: TGTGCCAGCTCACCAGTGACAGGAGATCTTAATGAAAAACTGTTTTTT. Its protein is CASSPVTGDLNEKLFF.

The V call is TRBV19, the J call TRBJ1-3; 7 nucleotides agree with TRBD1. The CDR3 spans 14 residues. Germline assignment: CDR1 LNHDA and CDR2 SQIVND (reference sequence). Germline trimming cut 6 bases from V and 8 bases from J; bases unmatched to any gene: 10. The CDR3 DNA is TGTGCCAGTAGGAGGGACAGAGCATGGGACACCATATATTTT. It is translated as CASRRDRAWDTIYF. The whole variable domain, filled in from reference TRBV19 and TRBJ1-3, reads DGGITQSPKYLFRKEGQNVTLSCEQNLNHDAMYWYRQDPGQGLRLIYYSQIVNDFQKGDIAEGYSVSREKKESFPLTVTSAQKNPTAFYLCASRRDRAWDTIYFGEGSWLTVV.

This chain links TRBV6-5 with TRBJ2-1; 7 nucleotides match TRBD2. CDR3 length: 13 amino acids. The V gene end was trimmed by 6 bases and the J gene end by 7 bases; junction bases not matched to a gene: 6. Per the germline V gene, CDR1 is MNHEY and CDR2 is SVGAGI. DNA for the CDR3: TGTGCCAGCAGGGTGGCGGGGGATAATGAGCAGTTCTTC. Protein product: CASRVAGDNEQFF.

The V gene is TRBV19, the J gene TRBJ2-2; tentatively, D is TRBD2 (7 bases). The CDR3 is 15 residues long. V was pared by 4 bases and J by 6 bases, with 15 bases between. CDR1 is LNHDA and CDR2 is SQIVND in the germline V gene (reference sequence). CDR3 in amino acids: CASSTYREGPGELFF. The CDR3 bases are TGTGCCAGTAGTACCTACAGGGAGGGTCCCGGGGAGCTGTTTTTT.

CDR3 nucleotide sequence: TGCGCCAGCAGCCAGGACTATCTAGATACGCAGTATTTT. It specifies CASSQDYLDTQYF. The chain combines TRBV4-3 with TRBJ2-3; D is perhaps TRBD2 (6 bases). Germline-derived CDR1 and CDR2 are LGHNA and YSLEER. The CDR3 has 13 amino acids. V lost 3 bases, J lost 5 bases, and 9 bases lay in between.

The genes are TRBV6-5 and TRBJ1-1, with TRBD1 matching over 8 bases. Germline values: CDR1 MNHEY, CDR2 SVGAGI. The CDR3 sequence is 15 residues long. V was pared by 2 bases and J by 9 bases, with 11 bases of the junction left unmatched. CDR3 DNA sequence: TGTGCCAGCAGTTACGTGCAGGGGGCGAACCGGAAAGCTTTCTTT. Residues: CASSYVQGANRKAFF.

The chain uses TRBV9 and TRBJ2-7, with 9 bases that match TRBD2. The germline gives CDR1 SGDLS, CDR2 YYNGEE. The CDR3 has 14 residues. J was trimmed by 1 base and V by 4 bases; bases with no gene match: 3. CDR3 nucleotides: TGTGCCAGCAGCCCGGGACTAGCATCCTACGAGCAGTACTTC. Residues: CASSPGLASYEQYF.

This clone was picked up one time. CDR3 region: CSVMGHLGFETQYF. CDR3 in DNA: TGCAGCGTTATGGGACACCTGGGCTTTGAGACCCAGTACTTC. This sequence joins TRBV29-1 and TRBJ2-5, with a possible D match to TRBD1 (6 bases). Germline V CDR1 and CDR2: SQVTM, ANQGSEA. The CDR3 is 14 residues long. V dropped 5 bases and J dropped 5 bases, with 18 bases sitting between them.

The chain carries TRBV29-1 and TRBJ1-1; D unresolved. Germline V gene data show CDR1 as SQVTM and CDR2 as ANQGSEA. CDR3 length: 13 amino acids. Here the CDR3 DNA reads TGCAGGACCGACAAGAGCCCGAACACTGAAGCTTTCTTT. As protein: CRTDKSPNTEAFF. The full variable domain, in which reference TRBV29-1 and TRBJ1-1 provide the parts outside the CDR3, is SAVISQKPSRDICQRGTSLTIQCQVDSQVTMMFWYRQQPGQSLTLIATANQGSEATYESGFVIDKFPISRPNLTFSTLTVSNMSPEDSSIYLCRTDKSPNTEAFFGQGTRLTVV.

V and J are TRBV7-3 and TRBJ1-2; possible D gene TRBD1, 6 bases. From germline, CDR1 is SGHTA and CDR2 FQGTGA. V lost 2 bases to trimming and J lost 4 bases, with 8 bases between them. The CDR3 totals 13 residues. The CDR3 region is CASSLQGTYGYTF. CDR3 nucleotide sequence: TGTGCCAGCAGCTTACAGGGGACCTATGGCTACACCTTC.

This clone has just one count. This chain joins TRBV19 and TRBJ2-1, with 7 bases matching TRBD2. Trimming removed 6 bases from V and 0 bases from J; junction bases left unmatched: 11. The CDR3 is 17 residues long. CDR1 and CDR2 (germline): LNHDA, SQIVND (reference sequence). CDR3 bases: TGTGCCAGTAGACCGAGCGGGACCGCGCCCTCCTACAATGAGCAGTTCTTC. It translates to CASRPSGTAPSYNEQFF.

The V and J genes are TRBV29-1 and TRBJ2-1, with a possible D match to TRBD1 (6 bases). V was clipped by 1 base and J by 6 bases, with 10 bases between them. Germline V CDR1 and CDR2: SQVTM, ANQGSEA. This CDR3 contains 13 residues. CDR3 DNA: TGCAGCGTTGAAGGGTTAGGGGGCAATGAGCAGTTCTTC. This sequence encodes CSVEGLGGNEQFF.

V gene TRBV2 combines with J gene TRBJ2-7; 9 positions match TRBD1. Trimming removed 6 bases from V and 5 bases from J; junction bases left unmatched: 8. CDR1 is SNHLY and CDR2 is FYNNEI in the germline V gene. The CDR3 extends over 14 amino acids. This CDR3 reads CASRGRTGVHEQYF. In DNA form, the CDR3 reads TGTGCCAGCAGGGGTAGGACAGGGGTCCACGAGCAGTACTTC.

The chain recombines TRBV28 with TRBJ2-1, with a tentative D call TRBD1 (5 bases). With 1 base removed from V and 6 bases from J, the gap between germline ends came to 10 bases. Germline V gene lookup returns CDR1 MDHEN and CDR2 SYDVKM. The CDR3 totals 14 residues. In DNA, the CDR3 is TGTGCCAGCAGTTTATTCGAGACAGTCAATGAGCAGTTCTTC. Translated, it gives CASSLFETVNEQFF.

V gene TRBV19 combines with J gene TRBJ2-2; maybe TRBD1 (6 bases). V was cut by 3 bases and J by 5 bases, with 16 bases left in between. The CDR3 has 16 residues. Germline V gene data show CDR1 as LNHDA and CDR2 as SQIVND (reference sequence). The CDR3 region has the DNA TGTGCCAGTAGTATCCGGACAACAGGGAATACCGGGGAGCTGTTTTTT. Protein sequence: CASSIRTTGNTGELFF.

CDR3 nucleotides: TGTGCCAGCAGCCCCTTCAGGGCCAAAAACATTCAGTACTTC. It encodes CASSPFRAKNIQYF. The chain couples TRBV5-4 to TRBJ2-4; D is undetermined. This CDR3 contains 14 residues. Germline CDR1 is SGHNT and CDR2 is YYREEE (reference sequence). Trimming removed 4 bases from V and 1 base from J, with 9 bases in between.

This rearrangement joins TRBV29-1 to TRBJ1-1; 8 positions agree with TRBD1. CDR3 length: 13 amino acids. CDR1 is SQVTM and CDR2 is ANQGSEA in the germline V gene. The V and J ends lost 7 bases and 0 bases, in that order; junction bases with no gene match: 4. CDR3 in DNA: TGCAGCGGAAGACAGGGGATGAACACTGAAGCTTTCTTT. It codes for CSGRQGMNTEAFF.

CDR3 sequence reads: CASSWVPPLAGAHTGELFF. Written as DNA, the CDR3 is TGTGCCAGCAGTTGGGTCCCCCCACTAGCGGGGGCCCACACCGGGGAGCTGTTTTTT. The V gene is TRBV6-2 or TRBV6-3, the J gene TRBJ2-2; 11 bases are a match to TRBD2. The J segment lost 3 bases and the V segment lost 4 bases, leaving 13 bases of the junction unmatched. Germline V gene lookup returns CDR1 MNHEY and CDR2 SVGEGT. The CDR3 spans 19 residues.

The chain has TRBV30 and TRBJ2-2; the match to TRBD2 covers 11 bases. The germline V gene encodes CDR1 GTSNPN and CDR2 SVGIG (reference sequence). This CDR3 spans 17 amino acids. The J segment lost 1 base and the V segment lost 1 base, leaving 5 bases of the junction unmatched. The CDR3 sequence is CAWSGLAGSLNTGELFF. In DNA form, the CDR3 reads TGTGCCTGGAGTGGACTAGCGGGGTCCTTGAACACCGGGGAGCTGTTTTTT.

The CDR3 here is CASSLVGSVSSYEQYF. DNA of the CDR3: TGCGCCAGCAGCTTGGTAGGTAGCGTGAGCTCCTACGAGCAGTACTTC. The rearrangement uses TRBV5-1 and TRBJ2-7, with D tentatively TRBD2 (5 bases). V lost 0 bases and J lost 0, with 13 bases in between. Germline V gene data show CDR1 as SGHRS and CDR2 as YFSETQ. This CDR3 has 16 amino acids.

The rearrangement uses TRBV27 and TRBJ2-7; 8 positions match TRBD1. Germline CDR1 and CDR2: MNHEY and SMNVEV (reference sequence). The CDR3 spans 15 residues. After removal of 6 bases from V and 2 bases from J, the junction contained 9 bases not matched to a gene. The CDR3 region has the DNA TGTGCCAGCAGGTCGACAGGGGCCGGACCCTACGAGCAGTACTTC. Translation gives CASRSTGAGPYEQYF.

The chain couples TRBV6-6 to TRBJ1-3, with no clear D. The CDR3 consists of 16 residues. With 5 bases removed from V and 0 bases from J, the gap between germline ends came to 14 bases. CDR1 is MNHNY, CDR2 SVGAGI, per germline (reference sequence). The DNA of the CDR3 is TGTGCCAGCAGTCGATCCTTTTTTAGCTCTGGAAACACCATATATTTT. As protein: CASSRSFFSSGNTIYF.

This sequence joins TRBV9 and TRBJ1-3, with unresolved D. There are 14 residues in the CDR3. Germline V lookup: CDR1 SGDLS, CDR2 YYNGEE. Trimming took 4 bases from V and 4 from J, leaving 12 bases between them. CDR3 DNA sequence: TGTGCCAGCAGCCCCCAAAGAGGGGGAAACACCATATATTTT. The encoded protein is CASSPQRGGNTIYF.

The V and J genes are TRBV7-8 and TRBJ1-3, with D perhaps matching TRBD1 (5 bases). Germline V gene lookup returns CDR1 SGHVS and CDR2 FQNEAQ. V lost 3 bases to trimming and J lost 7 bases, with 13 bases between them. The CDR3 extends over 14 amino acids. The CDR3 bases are TGTGCCAGCAGCTTCAGGGCTTGGGATAACACCATATATTTT. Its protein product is CASSFRAWDNTIYF. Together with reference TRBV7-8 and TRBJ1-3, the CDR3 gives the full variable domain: GAGVSQSPRYKVAKRGQDVALRCDPISGHVSLFWYQQALGQGPEFLTYFQNEAQLDKSGLPSDRFFAERPEGSVSTLKIQRTQQEDSAVYLCASSFRAWDNTIYFGEGSWLTVV.

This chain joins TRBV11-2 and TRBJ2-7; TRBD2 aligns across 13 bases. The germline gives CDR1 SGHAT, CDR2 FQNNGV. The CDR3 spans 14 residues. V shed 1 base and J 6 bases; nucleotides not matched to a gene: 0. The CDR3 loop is CASSLGTSGSEQYF. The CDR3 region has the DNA TGTGCCAGCAGCTTAGGGACTAGCGGGAGCGAGCAGTACTTC.

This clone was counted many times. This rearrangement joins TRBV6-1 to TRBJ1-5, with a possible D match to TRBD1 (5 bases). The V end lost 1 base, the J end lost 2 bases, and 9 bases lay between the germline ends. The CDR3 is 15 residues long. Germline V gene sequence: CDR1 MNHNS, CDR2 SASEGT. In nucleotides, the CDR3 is TGTGCCAGCAGTGAAGACTCGGGGGGCAATCAGCCCCAGCATTTT. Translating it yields CASSEDSGGNQPQHF.

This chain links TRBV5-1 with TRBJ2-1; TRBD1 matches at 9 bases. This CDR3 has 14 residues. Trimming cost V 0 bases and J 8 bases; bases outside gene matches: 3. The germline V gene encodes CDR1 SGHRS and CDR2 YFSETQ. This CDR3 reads CASSLGDRAHEQFF. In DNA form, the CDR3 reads TGCGCCAGCAGCTTGGGGGACAGGGCCCATGAGCAGTTCTTC.